These 4 T cell receptor beta chains were all obtained from the same sample, sequenced in a study of blood T cell repertoires in COVID-19. Data came from immunoSEQ multiplex PCR; TCRdb stores just in-frame clones and leaves some out. The table lists approximately 250,000 clones, about 91% of them singletons. Material: PBMCs or T cells enriched from blood (not recorded which). The receptors were sampled from a man aged 35 to 55 who had been exposed to COVID-19.

J is TRBJ2-1 and V is TRBV27; 10 bases fit TRBD1. Germline V gene lookup returns CDR1 MNHEY and CDR2 SMNVEV (reference sequence). The CDR3 extends over 19 amino acids. V lost 5 bases, J lost 0 bases, and 13 bases stayed unmatched. The chain's CDR3 is CASSHSIGTGAHSYNEQFF. The CDR3 nucleotides are TGTGCCAGCAGTCACTCCATCGGGACAGGGGCCCACTCCTACAATGAGCAGTTCTTC.

The V call is TRBV6-5, the J call TRBJ2-7; D not resolved. Deletions cut 6 bases from V and 0 bases from J, with 6 bases between. The CDR3 runs 12 residues. The V gene's germline CDR1 is MNHEY and CDR2 SVGAGI. The DNA for the CDR3 is TGTGCCAGCAGGTCCTACTCCTACGAGCAGTACTTC. Translated, it gives CASRSYSYEQYF.

As for this clone: The junction does not match germline at one end; this may be a read error. V gene TRBV28 combines with J gene TRBJ1-3, with 9 positions matching TRBD1. Germline CDR1 reads MDHEN; CDR2 reads SYDVKM. This CDR3 contains 11 residues. The CDR3 sequence is CASSQQGALLF. The CDR3 nucleotides are TGTGCCAGCAGCCAACAGGGGGCTCTATTATTT.

The chain is built from TRBV19 and TRBJ1-5, with TRBD1 matching 10 bases. CDR1 and CDR2 (germline): LNHDA, SQIVND (reference sequence). Germline trimming cut 8 bases from V and 5 bases from J; bases unmatched to any gene: 18. This CDR3 is 18 amino acids long. Here the CDR3 reads CASSGTGAVRLKDQPQHF. The CDR3, as DNA: TGTGCCAGTTCTGGGACAGGGGCTGTTCGCCTTAAGGATCAGCCCCAGCATTTT.